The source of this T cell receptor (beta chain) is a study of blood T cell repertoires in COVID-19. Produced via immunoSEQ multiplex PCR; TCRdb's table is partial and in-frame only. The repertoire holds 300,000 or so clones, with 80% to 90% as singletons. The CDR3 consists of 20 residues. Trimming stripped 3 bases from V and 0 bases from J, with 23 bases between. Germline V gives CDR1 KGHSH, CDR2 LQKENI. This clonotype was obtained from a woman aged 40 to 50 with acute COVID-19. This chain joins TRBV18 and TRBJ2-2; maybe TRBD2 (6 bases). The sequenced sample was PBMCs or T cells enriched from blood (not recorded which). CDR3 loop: CASSPGGTRTPLTNTGELFF. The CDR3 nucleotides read TGTGCCAGCTCACCGGGGGGTACAAGGACGCCGCTTACGAACACCGGGGAGCTGTTTTTT.